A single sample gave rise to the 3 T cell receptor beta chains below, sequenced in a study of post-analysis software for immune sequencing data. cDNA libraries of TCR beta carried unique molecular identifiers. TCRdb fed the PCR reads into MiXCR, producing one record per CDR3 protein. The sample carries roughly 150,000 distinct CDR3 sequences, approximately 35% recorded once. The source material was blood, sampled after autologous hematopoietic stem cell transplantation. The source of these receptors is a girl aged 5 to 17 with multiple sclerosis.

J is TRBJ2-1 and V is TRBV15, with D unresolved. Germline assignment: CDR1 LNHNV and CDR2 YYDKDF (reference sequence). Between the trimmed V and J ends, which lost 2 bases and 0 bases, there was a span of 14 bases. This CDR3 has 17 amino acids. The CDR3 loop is CATSRLIGRNSYNEQFF. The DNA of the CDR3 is TGTGCCACCAGCAGACTGATCGGACGGAACTCCTACAATGAGCAGTTCTTC.

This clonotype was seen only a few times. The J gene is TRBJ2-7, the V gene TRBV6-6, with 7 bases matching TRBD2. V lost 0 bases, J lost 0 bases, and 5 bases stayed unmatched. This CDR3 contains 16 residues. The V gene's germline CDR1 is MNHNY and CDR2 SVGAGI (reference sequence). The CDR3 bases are TGTGCCAGCAGTTACTCTCTAGCGGTGAGCTCCTACGAGCAGTACTTC. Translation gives CASSYSLAVSSYEQYF.

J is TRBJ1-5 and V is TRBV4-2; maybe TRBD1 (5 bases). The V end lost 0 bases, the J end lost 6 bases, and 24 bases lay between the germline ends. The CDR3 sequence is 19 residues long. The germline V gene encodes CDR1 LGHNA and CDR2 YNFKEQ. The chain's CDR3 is CASSQDIEFGGYAGQPQHF. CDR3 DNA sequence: TGTGCCAGCAGCCAAGATATTGAGTTCGGGGGGTACGCAGGTCAGCCCCAGCATTTT.